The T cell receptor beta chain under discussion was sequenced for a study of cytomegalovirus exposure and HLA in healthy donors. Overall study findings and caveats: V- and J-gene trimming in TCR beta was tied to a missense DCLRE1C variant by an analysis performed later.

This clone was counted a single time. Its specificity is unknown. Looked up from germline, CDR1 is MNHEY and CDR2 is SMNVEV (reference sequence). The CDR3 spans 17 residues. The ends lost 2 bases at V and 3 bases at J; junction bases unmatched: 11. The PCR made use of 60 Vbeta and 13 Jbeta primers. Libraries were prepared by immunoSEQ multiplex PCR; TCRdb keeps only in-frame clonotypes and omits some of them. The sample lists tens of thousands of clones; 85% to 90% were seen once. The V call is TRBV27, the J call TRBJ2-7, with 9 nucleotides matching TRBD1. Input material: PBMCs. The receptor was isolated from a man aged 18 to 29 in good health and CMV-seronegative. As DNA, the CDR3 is TGTGCCAGCAGTTTACGTACCGACAGGGGGAGAGGCTACGAGCAGTACTTC. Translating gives CASSLRTDRGRGYEQYF.